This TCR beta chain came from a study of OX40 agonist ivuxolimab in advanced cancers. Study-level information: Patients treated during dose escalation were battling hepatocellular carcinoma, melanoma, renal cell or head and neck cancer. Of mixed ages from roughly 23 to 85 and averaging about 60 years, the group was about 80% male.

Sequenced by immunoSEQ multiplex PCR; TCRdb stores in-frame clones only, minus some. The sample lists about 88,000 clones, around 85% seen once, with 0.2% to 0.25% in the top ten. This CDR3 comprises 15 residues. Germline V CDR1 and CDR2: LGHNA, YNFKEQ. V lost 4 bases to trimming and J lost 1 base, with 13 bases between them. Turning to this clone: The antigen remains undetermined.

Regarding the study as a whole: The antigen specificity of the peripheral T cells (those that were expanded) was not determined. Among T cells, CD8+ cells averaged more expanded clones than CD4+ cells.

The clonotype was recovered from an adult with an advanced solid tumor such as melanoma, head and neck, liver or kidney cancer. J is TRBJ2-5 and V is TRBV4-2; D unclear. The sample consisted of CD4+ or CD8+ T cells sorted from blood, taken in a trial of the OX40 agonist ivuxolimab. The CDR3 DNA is TGTGCCAGCAGCCGAACTAACCTACCCCAAGAGACCCAGTACTTC. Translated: CASSRTNLPQETQYF.